One T cell receptor (beta chain) is described in this entry. Antigen: not known. TCRdb's table, derived via immunoSEQ multiplex PCR, lists solely in-frame clones and lacks some. The sample consists of approximately 360,000 clones, about four fifths of them appearing once. Germline V gene sequence: CDR1 SGDLS, CDR2 YYNGEE. Trimming removed 3 bases from V and 2 bases from J; junction bases left unmatched: 8. The CDR3 has 16 amino acids. The data were obtained in a study of Ad26.COV2.S vaccination and SARS-CoV-2 variants. Study-wide findings and caveats: Vaccinees reportedly had broad spike-specific CD8+ and CD4+ T cell responses.

Indicated treatment: 15 to 20 received Ad26.COV2.S at low or high dose, single or two shots; about 5 received placebo; per-sample allocation not given. Repertoires come from day 63 after the first vaccine or placebo injection. The chain couples TRBV9 to TRBJ1-3, with 7 bases matching TRBD1. This specimen was peripheral blood, taken in a trial of Ad26.COV2.S vaccine versus placebo. The clonotype was recovered from a person between 18 and 65 years old who received the Ad26.COV2.S COVID-19 vaccine or a placebo. CDR3 nucleotides: TGTGCCAGCAGCGGTGACAGGGCGGCGACTGGAAACACCATATATTTT. It codes for CASSGDRAATGNTIYF. Together with reference TRBV9 and TRBJ1-3, the CDR3 gives the full variable domain: DSGVTQTPKHLITATGQRVTLRCSPRSGDLSVYWYQQSLDQGLQFLIQYYNGEERAKGNILERFSAQQFPDLHSELNLSSLELGDSALYFCASSGDRAATGNTIYFGEGSWLTVV.